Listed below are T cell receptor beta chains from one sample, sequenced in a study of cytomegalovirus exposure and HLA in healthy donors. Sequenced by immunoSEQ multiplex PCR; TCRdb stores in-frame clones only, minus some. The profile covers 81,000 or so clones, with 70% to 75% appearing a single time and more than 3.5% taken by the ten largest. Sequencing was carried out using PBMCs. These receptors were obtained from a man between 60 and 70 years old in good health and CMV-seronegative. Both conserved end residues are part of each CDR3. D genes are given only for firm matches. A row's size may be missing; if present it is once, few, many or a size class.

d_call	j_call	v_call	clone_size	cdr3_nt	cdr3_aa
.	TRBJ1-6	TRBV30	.	TGTGCCTGGAGCGGACAGCATTCACCCCTCCACTTT	CAWSGQHSPLHF
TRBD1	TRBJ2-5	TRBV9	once	TGTGCCAGCAGCAGCCGGACAGGCGAACAAGAGACCCAGTACTTC	CASSSRTGEQETQYF
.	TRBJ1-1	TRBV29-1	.	TGCAGCGTGACAGATGGTAACACTGAAGCTTTCTTT	CSVTDGNTEAFF
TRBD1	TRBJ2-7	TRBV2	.	TGTGCCAGCAGCCGGACAGGGGGGGTCTACGAGCAGTACTTC	CASSRTGGVYEQYF
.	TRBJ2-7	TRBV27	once	TGTGCCAGCAGTTCGCAGGGAGGTAGGCACGAGCAGTACTTC	CASSSQGGRHEQYF
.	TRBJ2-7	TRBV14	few	TGTGCCAGCAGCCAAGATCGGTGGGAGCAGTACTTC	CASSQDRWEQYF
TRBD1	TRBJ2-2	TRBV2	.	TGTGCCAGCAGTGAATCGGGACAGGGTACCGGGGAGCTGTTTTTT	CASSESGQGTGELFF
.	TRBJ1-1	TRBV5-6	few	TGTGCCAGCAGCTGGAACCCGGGTCGGAACACTGAAGCTTTCTTT	CASSWNPGRNTEAFF
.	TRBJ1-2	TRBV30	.	TGTGCCTGGAGTGTTTTCAGAAACTATGGCTACACCTTC	CAWSVFRNYGYTF
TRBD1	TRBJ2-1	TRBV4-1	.	TGCGCCAGCAGCCAAGGGCCACAGGGGAACTCCTACAATGAGCAGTTCTTC	CASSQGPQGNSYNEQFF
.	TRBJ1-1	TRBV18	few	TGTGCCAGCTCCTCTCTCCGAGGACAGAACACTGAAGCTTTCTTT	CASSSLRGQNTEAFF
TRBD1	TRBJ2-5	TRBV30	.	TGTGCCTGGAGTGGGGGCAGGGGGCAAGAGACCCAGTACTTC	CAWSGGRGQETQYF
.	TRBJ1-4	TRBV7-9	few	TGTGCCAGCAGCCCCTCCGGTCATGAAAAACTGTTTTTT	CASSPSGHEKLFF
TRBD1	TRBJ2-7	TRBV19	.	TGTGCCAGTATTAAGGACAGGGGGCAGAGCGAGCAGTACTTC	CASIKDRGQSEQYF
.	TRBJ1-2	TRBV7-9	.	TGTGCCAGCAGCTTAGCGTTGACGGCCCGGGATGGCTACACCTTC	CASSLALTARDGYTF
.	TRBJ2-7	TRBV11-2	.	TGTGCCAGCAGCTATCGCCCAGTCTCCTACGAGCAGTACTTC	CASSYRPVSYEQYF
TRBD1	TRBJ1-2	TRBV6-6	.	TGTGCCAGCAGTTATTCGCCGGGACAGTCCCCACATGGCTACACCTTC	CASSYSPGQSPHGYTF
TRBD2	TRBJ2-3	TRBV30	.	TGTGCCTGGAGTGGTTGGCGCGGGGGTGCAGATACGCAGTATTTT	CAWSGWRGGADTQYF
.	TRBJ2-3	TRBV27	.	TGTGCCAGCAGACCTACCGGCACAGATACGCAGTATTTT	CASRPTGTDTQYF
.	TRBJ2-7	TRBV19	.	TGTGCCAGTAGACAGGGCGCCTACGAGCAGTACTTC	CASRQGAYEQYF
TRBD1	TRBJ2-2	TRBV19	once	TGTGCCAGTATGACAGGGGCGGACACCGGGGAGCTGTTTTTT	CASMTGADTGELFF
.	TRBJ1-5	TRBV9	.	TGTGCCAGCAGCGTAGGGAGGGAACAGCCCCAGCATTTT	CASSVGREQPQHF
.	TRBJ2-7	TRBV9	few	TGTGCCAGCAGCGTAGGTGGGGCGCCTTCCTACGAGCAGTACTTC	CASSVGGAPSYEQYF
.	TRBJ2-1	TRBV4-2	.	TGTGCCAGCAGCCTCTGGCGGGGAATCGACAATGAGCAGTTCTTC	CASSLWRGIDNEQFF
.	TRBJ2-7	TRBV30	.	TGTGCCTGGAGTGTACGGGGGGCCCACGAGCAGTACTTC	CAWSVRGAHEQYF
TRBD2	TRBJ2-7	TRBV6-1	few	TGTGCCAGCAGTTCGACGGGGCTAGCGGGCCACGAGCAGTACTTC	CASSSTGLAGHEQYF
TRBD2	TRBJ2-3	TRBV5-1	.	TGCGCCAGCAGCTTCAACCCGGGGGGGCCGGGGACAGATACGCAGTATTTT	CASSFNPGGPGTDTQYF
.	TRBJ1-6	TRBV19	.	TGTGCCAGTAGACACAGGGAAGCCTCCTATAATTCACCCCTCCACTTT	CASRHREASYNSPLHF
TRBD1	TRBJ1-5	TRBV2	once	TGTGCCAGCATGGGAGGGGGACAGGGGGCAAGGCAGCCCCAGCATTTT	CASMGGGQGARQPQHF
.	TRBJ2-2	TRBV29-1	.	TGCAGCGTTGGCGGGGCGTCGAACACCGGGGAGCTGTTTTTT	CSVGGASNTGELFF
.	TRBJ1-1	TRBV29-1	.	TGCAGCGTTGCAGTGAACACTGAAGCTTTCTTT	CSVAVNTEAFF
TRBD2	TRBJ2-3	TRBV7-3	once	TGTGCCAGCAGCTCCTTAGCGGGGGCTAGCACAGATACGCAGTATTTT	CASSSLAGASTDTQYF
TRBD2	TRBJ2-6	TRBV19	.	TGTGCCAGTAGGCCGCGGCGGGGGTCTGGGGCCAACGTCCTGACTTTC	CASRPRRGSGANVLTF
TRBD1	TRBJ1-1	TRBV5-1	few	TGCGCCAGCAGCCCACCGACAGGGGTGGCCACTGAAGCTTTCTTT	CASSPPTGVATEAFF
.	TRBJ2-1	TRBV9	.	TGTGCCAGCAGCGTATGGGCGCTCTCCTACAATGAGCAGTTCTTC	CASSVWALSYNEQFF
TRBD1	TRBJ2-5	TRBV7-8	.	TGTGCCAGCAGCTTACGCCGGGACAGGGCTAGAGAGACCCAGTACTTC	CASSLRRDRARETQYF
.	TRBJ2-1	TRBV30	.	TGTGCCTGGTCGACTAGTAGGGGTAATGAGCAGTTCTTC	CAWSTSRGNEQFF
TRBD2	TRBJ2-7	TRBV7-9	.	TGTTCCAGCAGCCAAGCGGGGACTCCCTACGAGCAGTACTTC	CSSSQAGTPYEQYF
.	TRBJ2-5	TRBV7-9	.	TGTGCCAGCAGCCCCCGAGGCGGACAGAGGTGGGAGACCCAGTACTTC	CASSPRGGQRWETQYF
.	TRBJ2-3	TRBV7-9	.	TGTGCCAGCGGGGGGGGCTACGGCGCAGATACGCAGTATTTT	CASGGGYGADTQYF
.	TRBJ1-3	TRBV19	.	TGTGCCAGTAGTATCCAGGGGACGAGCTCTGGAAACACCATATATTTT	CASSIQGTSSGNTIYF
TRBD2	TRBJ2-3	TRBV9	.	TGTGCCAGCTCGGTTAGCGGGGGGGCAGATACGCAGTATTTT	CASSVSGGADTQYF
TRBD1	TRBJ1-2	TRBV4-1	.	TGCGCCAGCAGCCCAGGCAGGGGGGACTATGGCTACACCTTC	CASSPGRGDYGYTF
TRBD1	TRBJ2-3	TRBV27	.	TGTGCCAGCAGTTTAGACAGGGGATCAGATACGCAGTATTTT	CASSLDRGSDTQYF
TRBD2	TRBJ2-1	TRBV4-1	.	TGCGCCAGCAGCCAGGGGGGGTTGGATGAGCAGTTCTTC	CASSQGGLDEQFF
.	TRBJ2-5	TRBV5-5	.	TGTGCCCCGGGGAGAAGGGGGGAGACCCAGTACTTC	CAPGRRGETQYF
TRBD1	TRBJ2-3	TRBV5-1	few	TGCGCCAGCAGCTTGTCTGGGGACAGGGGAAGGGATACGCAGTATTTT	CASSLSGDRGRDTQYF
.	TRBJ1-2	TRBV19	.	TGTGCCAGTAGTACCTACGAGGGCTCCTATGGCTACACCTTC	CASSTYEGSYGYTF
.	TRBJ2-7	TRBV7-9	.	TGTGCCAGCAGCTTGGGTCCCACTACCTACGAGCAGTACTTC	CASSLGPTTYEQYF
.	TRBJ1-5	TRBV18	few	TGTGCCAGCTCACCGGAGGGGTTACAGCCCCAGCATTTT	CASSPEGLQPQHF
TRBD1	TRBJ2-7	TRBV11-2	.	TGTGCCAGCAGCCTTAGACAGGGGGCGGTCGAGCAGTACTTC	CASSLRQGAVEQYF
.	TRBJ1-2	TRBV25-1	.	TGTGCCAGCAGTGGGAGGCACGGTGGCTACACCTTC	CASSGRHGGYTF
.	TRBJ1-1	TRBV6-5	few	TGTGCCAGCAATGCGGGTATCATCGCTGAAGCTTTCTTT	CASNAGIIAEAFF
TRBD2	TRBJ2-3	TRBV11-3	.	TGTGCCAGCAGCTTAGGAACCGGGGGGGGCACAGATACGCAGTATTTT	CASSLGTGGGTDTQYF
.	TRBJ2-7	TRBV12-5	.	TGTGCTAGTGGTTTAATAATGTACGAGCAGTACTTC	CASGLIMYEQYF